What follows describes a single TCR beta chain. There is no known antigen for this receptor. Within one base of it there is no much larger clone, and no base qualities were kept. Sequences MNHNY (CDR1) and SVGAGI (CDR2) are obtained from the germline V gene (reference sequence). CDR3 length: 12 amino acids, cysteine to phenylalanine. Only the CDR3 portion is preserved as DNA: 36 bases, with reading frame beginning at the first base. V is trimmed back by 2 bases and J by 8 bases, and the junction contains 0 bases that no gene match accounts for. The cohort comprised fewer than 750 healthy bone marrow donors. At the time of sampling, all cohort members were nominally healthy, though unrecorded immune exposures were likely present. The donor was CMV seronegative and was included in the group of a few hundred seronegative cohort members. A peripheral blood sample was provided by each donor, and peripheral blood mononuclear cells were used for TCR beta sequencing. Genomic DNA extraction from the blood cell samples was performed with the Qiagen DNeasy Blood Extraction Kit.

The receptor library was made with the immunoSEQ multiplex PCR assay. For the multiplex PCR, a mixture combining 60 forward primers for TCR Vbeta segments and 13 reverse primers for TCR Jbeta segments was used. The CDR3 region of rearranged TCR beta genes was amplified from genomic DNA with a multiplex PCR assay. The amplified TCR beta libraries were sequenced on the Illumina HiSeq System as 87-base-pair reads. As for the original processing: Across the 600 to 700 repertoires, a later analysis counted 80 million or so unique TCR beta chains, roughly 11 million of which were shared by at least two donors. To remove PCR and sequencing errors, raw reads were error-corrected and collapsed into unique sequences using a nearest-neighbor algorithm that merged closely related sequences. Alignment of CDR3 sequences to IMGT reference sequences was used to assign V, D and J gene segments. For a sequence to be retained, at least a six-nucleotide match to both a V gene segment and a J gene segment was required. Rearrangements were classified as productive when the CDR3 lacked stop codons and remained in frame with V and J, and all other rearrangements were classified as non-productive. Following IMGT convention, CDR3 was defined as the stretch from the second conserved V-encoded cysteine up to the conserved J-encoded phenylalanine. The earlier analysis of about 500 of the donors excluded sequences that lacked an unambiguous match to a single V gene segment. An earlier analysis of 587 of the donors classified V segments as functional when productive rearrangements were above 56.7% and as segregating when the standard deviation between donors was above 5%. A statistical classification framework was built to diagnose cytomegalovirus status from the catalog of TCR beta chain sequences. V and J gene assignment, in a later analysis, came from comparing TCR nucleotide sequences with IMGT/GENE-DB human TR gene sequences. The TCRdist pipeline was used in a later analysis to assign CDR3 sequences and most-parsimonious VDJ recombination scenarios. A later analysis defined each TCR beta chain by its CDR3 amino acid sequence plus V-gene family, and excluded reads lacking a unique V-gene family. To address suspected cross-contamination and a sequencing artifact, a later analysis removed under 600 highly shared, low-generation-probability nucleotide sequences. For each public chain, a later analysis derived a clonal expansion index from normalized ranks of inferred template counts within each repertoire. In a later analysis, generation probabilities were computed using a VDJ recombination model fitted to out-of-frame rearrangements, and the results were checked against IGoR. Hypergeometric tests were used in a later analysis to score TCR-TCR, TCR-HLA and TCR-CMV co-occurrence, with a repertoire-size bias correction applied to the TCR pairs. To estimate false discovery rates, a later analysis permuted the HLA or CMV assignments 20 times. In a later analysis, co-occurring TCRs were grouped with DBSCAN, and TCRdist sequence similarity was added when clustering was performed within HLA-allele-positive subsets. For co-occurrence clustering, repertoires with fewer than 30,000 or more than 120,000 public chains were excluded, along with 5 or 6 repertoires with anomalous nucleotide sharing. What TCRdb holds here is the immuneACCESS table cut down to in-frame rearrangements. Part of the clones is not present; checked against another copy, under half of the missing clones reflect an unresolved V gene, and the others are unexplained. The D gene and trimming were derived from the DNA, and the V and J assignments and clone size from that table. Within this sample are approximately 220,000 clones, with over 80% of them counted one time only. The ten most abundant clones make up about 0.77% of the sample.

The sample belongs to a study of cytomegalovirus exposure and HLA in healthy donors (dated by TCRdb to 2017 to 2019). Some background on the complete study: According to an earlier analysis of 587 of the donors, about 180 million T cells yielded over 100 million unique TCR beta sequences and approximately 280 Gb of sequence data. Roughly 300 gigabases of sequencing data and 70 million to 85 million unique TCR sequences were included in an early release covering over 600 HLA-typed donors. Of the 350 to 450 genotyped donors, over 70% fell in the genetic ancestry cluster associated with self-reported Caucasian donors. The study was designed to test whether signatures of past pathogen exposure could be identified by cataloging public T cell receptors. The study used immunosequencing to profile the T cell repertoires of approximately 690 subjects and linked those repertoires to cytomegalovirus serostatus. In addition to the first cohort of approximately 650 subjects, a separate validation cohort of under 150 different subjects was used. The study combined high-throughput TCR immunosequencing, statistical association of individual TCRs with disease status, and machine learning to predict cytomegalovirus infection status. A later analysis re-examined previously published TCR beta repertoires from about 700 donors and added high-resolution HLA genotyping to investigate patterns of TCR occurrence. Rather than drawing on any new phenotypic data, the later analysis identified candidate immune exposures from TCR beta sequences and the way those sequences occurred across donors. An earlier analysis of approximately 580 of the donors used high-throughput TCR beta sequencing to judge whether each TCR beta V gene segment behaved as functional or pseudogenic. Donor age, sex, ethnicity and CMV serostatus were compiled together with the repertoire data. In a later genetic analysis, genome-wide SNP genotypes for about three fifths of the roughly 670 donors were used, and that subset was treated as a discovery cohort. Every repertoire in the discovery cohort had been generated on one and the same sequencing platform. Both class I and class II loci were covered by HLA typing, at four-digit resolution. The number of donors typed differed by locus, with about 620-630 for A, B, C, DRB1 and DQB1, more than 500 for DQA1, under 610 for DPA1, and approximately 470 for DPB1. Five DR-DQ haplotypes were treated as single units for association and clustering because of strong linkage in the cohort. On average, 235,054 unique TCR beta nucleotide sequences were sequenced per donor among about 400 genotyped donors of the cohort, with 15% to 20% of those sequences being non-productive.

The investigation overall reported the following: Cytomegalovirus status was reported to be diagnosed by the classifier with high specificity and sensitivity in both the original and validation cohorts. When HLA alleles, especially DR and DQ, strongly co-occurred, TCR associations were difficult to assign to individual alleles. A later genetic analysis reported fewer N-insertions in productive TCRs among donors in an Asian-associated ancestry cluster than the roughly 620-donor mean. This cohort had only TCR beta chains sequenced, and the lack of alpha or paired-chain data limited which features could be detected. Because HLA typing was missing for some donors at each locus, association tests included only the typed subset. Sequencing depth was assumed to be roughly uniform across donors in the presence/absence analyses, though that assumption may not hold. In a later analysis, several top co-occurrence clusters were reported to appear linked to parvovirus B19, influenza, CMV and Epstein-Barr virus. According to the authors, the approach could potentially be generalized to other disease states and immunological phenotypes. Fewer than 20 rarely observed V segments, including chromosome 9 orphons, were excluded from the earlier analysis of a few hundred of the donors because counts were too low. A later analysis found that TCR association rates varied across HLA loci, with DRB1 alleles showing the most associated TCRs and HLA-C alleles the fewest. A further reported finding was that TCR beta sequences accurately predicted the HLA-A and HLA-B alleles for most subjects in the first cohort. A total of 164 TCR beta chains were listed by the study as associated with cytomegalovirus. Across donors, most TCR sequences were observed very rarely, whereas some public TCRs were present in many individuals. In vitro tests confirmed that three of the cytomegalovirus-associated TCR beta chains recognize cytomegalovirus antigens. Correlated functional status among segregating V segments might reflect linkage disequilibrium, but an unknown experimental factor could not be ruled out. Because the 87-base-pair reads could not distinguish some IMGT-functional V segments, including TRBV6-2 and TRBV6-3, those segments were excluded. According to a later analysis, most CMV-associated TCR beta chains appeared to be HLA-restricted, and the HLA associations seemed to be driven largely by CMV exposure. In a later analysis, HLA-associated TCR beta chains showed more clonal expansion and lower generation probabilities than non-associated chains that were equally common. A group of highly shared sequence variants was considered likely to be a technical artifact of the sequencing pipeline. CMV serostatus was the only immune exposure information available for the cohort. An earlier analysis of several hundred of the donors showed that most TCR beta V segments appeared in productive rearrangements either about 87% or about 30% of the time, which broadly matched IMGT annotations. In a later analysis, 15,000 to 20,000 TCR beta sequences were associated with specific HLA alleles at a false discovery rate of 0.05. In a later genetic analysis, a missense DCLRE1C variant was associated with V-gene and J-gene trimming of TCR beta chains, and the association was replicated in an independent cohort.

The receptor comes from a boy aged 2-15 years in good health and CMV-seronegative. Specimen: PBMCs. The chain links TRBV6-6 with TRBJ2-1, with 7 middle bases fitting TRBD2. The DNA sequence is TGTGCCAGCAGTTACCGGGAGGATGAGCAGTTCTTC. Translated, it gives CASSYREDEQFF.